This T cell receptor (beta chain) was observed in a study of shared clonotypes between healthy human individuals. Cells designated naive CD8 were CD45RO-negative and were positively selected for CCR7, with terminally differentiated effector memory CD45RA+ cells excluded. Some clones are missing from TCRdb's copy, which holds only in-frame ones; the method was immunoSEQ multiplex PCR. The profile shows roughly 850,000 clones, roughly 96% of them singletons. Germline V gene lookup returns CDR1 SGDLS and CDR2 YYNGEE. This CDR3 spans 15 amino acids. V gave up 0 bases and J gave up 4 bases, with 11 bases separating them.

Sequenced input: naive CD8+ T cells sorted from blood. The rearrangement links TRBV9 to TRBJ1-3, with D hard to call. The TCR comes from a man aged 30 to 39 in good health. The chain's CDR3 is CASSVAGDPGNTIYF. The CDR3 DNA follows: TGTGCCAGCAGCGTAGCTGGGGATCCCGGAAACACCATATATTTT.